These 9 T cell receptor beta chains were all obtained from the same sample, sequenced in a study of blood T cell repertoires in COVID-19. Sequencing used immunoSEQ multiplex PCR; TCRdb keeps in-frame clones, though not all of them. This sample carries some 24,000 clones, 89% of them seen once, and the ten largest clones take just under 20%. Sample: peripheral blood. Receptor source: a human donor in a cohort sampled during active COVID-19.

The rearrangement uses TRBV5-4 and TRBJ2-5, with TRBD1 matching 7 bases. The CDR3 contains 16 residues. With 4 bases clipped from V and 2 bases from J, the junction kept 11 bases outside the gene matches. Germline V gene lookup returns CDR1 SGHNT and CDR2 YYREEE (reference sequence). For the CDR3, the DNA is TGTGCCAGCAGCAAGGGGGCCCCGCGACTACAAGAGACCCAGTACTTC. Translating it yields CASSKGAPRLQETQYF. The variable domain in full, completed from reference TRBV5-4 and TRBJ2-5, reads ETGVTQSPTHLIKTRGQQVTLRCSSQSGHNTVSWYQQALGQGPQFIFQYYREEENGRGNFPPRFSGLQFPNYSSELNVNALELDDSALYLCASSKGAPRLQETQYFGPGTRLLVL.

The chain uses TRBV19 and TRBJ1-2, with a possible D match to TRBD1 (5 bases). Trimming cost V 3 bases and J 8 bases, with 19 bases left between them. Per the germline V gene, CDR1 is LNHDA and CDR2 is SQIVND (reference sequence). This CDR3 has 15 residues. CDR3 region: CASSMQGSDGLGYTF. CDR3 nucleotide sequence: TGTGCCAGTAGTATGCAGGGATCGGATGGTCTGGGCTACACCTTC.

Here the CDR3 DNA reads TGTGCCAGTAGTATATTTACTAGCAGTACCGGGGAGCTGTTTTTT. Protein product: CASSIFTSSTGELFF. The chain carries TRBV19 and TRBJ2-2; maybe TRBD2 (6 bases). The length of the CDR3 is 15 residues. The germline V gene has CDR1 LNHDA and CDR2 SQIVND (reference sequence). The V gene lost 2 bases and the J gene lost 5 bases, with 12 bases spanning the gap.

The count of this clone is one. The rearrangement joins TRBV6-1 to TRBJ2-5; D is possibly TRBD2 (6 bases). CDR1 is MNHNS, CDR2 SASEGT, per germline. The ends were cut back, 3 bases at V and 1 base at J, with 12 bases in the middle. This CDR3 has 15 residues. CDR3 DNA sequence: TGTGCCAGCAGTGATCCTGGAGGGATCCAAGAGACCCAGTACTTC. Translating it yields CASSDPGGIQETQYF.

This chain uses TRBV2 with TRBJ2-1, with D perhaps TRBD2 (5 bases). V was shortened by 5 bases and J by 0 bases, with 11 bases between the two germline ends. CDR3 length: 15 amino acids. The germline V gene has CDR1 SNHLY and CDR2 FYNNEI. CDR3 loop: CASSRLLSSYNEQFF. In DNA, the CDR3 is TGTGCCAGCAGTAGACTACTTAGCTCCTACAATGAGCAGTTCTTC.

This clone was counted between two and nine times. This sequence joins TRBV4-1 and TRBJ1-3; no firm D call. V lost 4 bases, J lost 3 bases, and 4 bases lay in between. Germline CDR1 is MGHRA and CDR2 is YSYEKL. CDR3 length: 12 residues. The CDR3 coding sequence is TGCGCCAGCAGCCCAGGTGGAAACACCATATATTTT. Amino acid sequence: CASSPGGNTIYF.

The V and J genes are TRBV25-1 and TRBJ2-3, with 8 bases aligning to TRBD2. The CDR3 spans 14 residues. Trimming removed 2 bases from V and 6 bases from J; junction bases left unmatched: 4. Germline V gives CDR1 MGHDK, CDR2 SYGVNS. The CDR3 DNA sequence: TGTGCCAGCAGTGAACGGGGGGGCGTTGATACGCAGTATTTT. Translating gives CASSERGGVDTQYF.

The rearrangement links TRBV5-1 to TRBJ2-1, with D possibly TRBD2 on 5 matching bases. The CDR3 has 16 amino acids. The germline V gene has CDR1 SGHRS and CDR2 YFSETQ. V was pared by 0 bases and J by 3 bases, with 13 bases between. The CDR3 reads CASSLGSAALYNEQFF. The CDR3 DNA reads as TGCGCCAGCAGCTTGGGGTCAGCGGCCCTCTACAATGAGCAGTTCTTC.

This clone was recorded once. This rearrangement joins TRBV5-1 to TRBJ2-3; TRBD1 might be the D (6 bases). Germline loops: CDR1 SGHRS, CDR2 YFSETQ. The CDR3 is made up of 13 amino acids. The V and J ends lost 7 bases and 2 bases respectively, with 11 bases between them. The CDR3 protein is CASGGQDTDTQYF. DNA for the CDR3: TGCGCCAGCGGGGGCCAGGACACAGATACGCAGTATTTT.